This passage covers 9 T cell receptor beta chains from one sample sequenced in a study of blood T cell repertoires in COVID-19 (dated by TCRdb to about 2020). The library was produced with the immunoSEQ multiplex PCR assay. TCRdb took this table from immuneACCESS and kept in-frame rearrangements with V and J called. Such tables lack part of the clones; where checked against another copy, unresolved V genes explain under half of the gap, and the rest is unexplained. Here the sample has roughly 72,000 clones; roughly 90% occur a single time. In total, the top ten clones hold over 2.5% of the sample. The specimen was peripheral blood. The receptors stem from a human donor in a cohort sampled during active COVID-19.

The genes are TRBV28 and TRBJ2-7; no definite D call. The CDR3 length is 17 residues. V lost 4 bases and J lost 5, with 24 bases in between. Germline CDR1 is MDHEN and CDR2 is SYDVKM. CDR3 nucleotides: TGTGCCAGCAGTTCCCATCCCCGGGTTATCGCGAGGCACGAGCAGTACTTC. Protein sequence: CASSSHPRVIARHEQYF.

This clone was picked up one time. The chain links TRBV11-2 to TRBJ2-5; TRBD2 agrees at 12 bases. J gave up 5 bases and V 2 bases, and 3 bases lay outside the gene matches. This CDR3 has 15 amino acids. Germline CDR1 SGHAT, CDR2 FQNNGV. CDR3 DNA sequence: TGTGCCAGCAGCTTATGGACTAGCGGGACGGAGACCCAGTACTTC. Its protein product is CASSLWTSGTETQYF.

V is TRBV9 and J is TRBJ1-1; D possibly corresponds to TRBD1 (5 bases). Germline CDR1 reads SGDLS; CDR2 reads YYNGEE. The CDR3 sequence is 13 residues long. V lost 0 bases, J lost 3 bases, and 6 bases lay in between. CDR3 in DNA: TGTGCCAGCAGCGTAGCGGGGGACACTGAAGCTTTCTTT. It translates to CASSVAGDTEAFF.

The V and J genes are TRBV9 and TRBJ2-1, with TRBD1 matching over 7 bases. CDR3 size: 15 residues. V shed 0 bases and J 2 bases; nucleotides not matched to a gene: 2. The germline CDR1 and CDR2 sequences are SGDLS and YYNGEE. The CDR3 reads CASSVVQGPYNEQFF. The CDR3 nucleotides read TGTGCCAGCAGCGTAGTACAGGGGCCCTACAATGAGCAGTTCTTC. The full variable domain, its missing parts supplied by reference TRBV9 and TRBJ2-1, is DSGVTQTPKHLITATGQRVTLRCSPRSGDLSVYWYQQSLDQGLQFLIQYYNGEERAKGNILERFSAQQFPDLHSELNLSSLELGDSALYFCASSVVQGPYNEQFFGPGTRLTVL.

This clone has a single count. The V gene is TRBV21-1, the J gene TRBJ2-7; the table's D call, TRBD1, has no DNA check behind it. TRBV21-1 is termed a pseudogene. This CDR3 contains 13 residues. The CDR3 sequence: CASSTRQLYEQYF. The CDR3 nucleotides are TGTGCCAGCAGCACGCGACAGTTATACGAGCAGTACTTC.

The chain links TRBV7-9 to TRBJ2-7; the match to TRBD1 covers 7 bases. J gave up 2 bases and V 5 bases, and 6 bases lay outside the gene matches. The CDR3 sequence is 14 residues long. Germline V gives CDR1 SEHNR, CDR2 FQNEAQ (reference sequence). CDR3 coding DNA: TGTGCCAGCAGCACGAAGGGGGCAGCCTACGAGCAGTACTTC. This gives the protein CASSTKGAAYEQYF.

The chain carries TRBV12-3 or TRBV12-4 and TRBJ1-5; D uncertain. This CDR3 has 13 amino acids. V lost 1 base, J lost 7 bases, and 8 bases lay in between. The CDR3 reads CASSLGPSQPQHF. The CDR3 coding sequence is TGTGCCAGCAGTTTAGGGCCTTCACAGCCCCAGCATTTT.

The V gene is TRBV9, the J gene TRBJ2-1, with D perhaps matching TRBD2 (6 bases). This CDR3 is 14 amino acids long. Trimming took 0 bases from V and 8 from J, leaving 12 bases between them. Germline V lookup: CDR1 SGDLS, CDR2 YYNGEE. The CDR3 sequence is CASSVAGVEDEQFF. CDR3 bases: TGTGCCAGCAGCGTAGCGGGGGTGGAGGATGAGCAGTTCTTC. The full variable domain, rest sourced from reference TRBV9 and TRBJ2-1, is DSGVTQTPKHLITATGQRVTLRCSPRSGDLSVYWYQQSLDQGLQFLIQYYNGEERAKGNILERFSAQQFPDLHSELNLSSLELGDSALYFCASSVAGVEDEQFFGPGTRLTVL.

The chain has TRBV19 and TRBJ2-3; 8 bases match TRBD1. Germline V gene sequence: CDR1 LNHDA, CDR2 SQIVND (reference sequence). V was clipped by 1 base and J by 1 base; unmatched bases: 4. This CDR3 contains 16 residues. This CDR3 reads CASSIGRGLGTDTQYF. The CDR3 bases are TGTGCCAGTAGTATAGGCAGGGGGCTCGGCACAGATACGCAGTATTTT.